A selection of T cell receptor beta chains follows, all from one sample in a study of T cell responses to AZD1222 COVID-19 vaccine. Data came from immunoSEQ multiplex PCR; TCRdb stores just in-frame clones and leaves some out. Among 150,000 or so clones listed, approximately 90% were seen once. The sequencing used peripheral blood, collected 28 days after the second AZD1222 dose. These receptors all come from an adult who received the AZD1222 COVID-19 vaccine. The CDR3 runs from the conserved cysteine through the conserved F or W. Fields, in order: D gene, CDR3 length, V gene, clone size, J gene, CDR3 DNA, CDR3 protein. The D gene is left open where the match is weak. Some rows mark clone size as missing; the rest say once, few, many or name a class of expanded clone.

d_call: NA; cdr3_length: 12; v_call: TRBV6-6; clone_size: NA; j_call: TRBJ2-7; cdr3_nt: TGTGCCAGCAGCGGGACTCCCTACGAGCAGTACTTC; cdr3_aa: CASSGTPYEQYF
d_call: NA; cdr3_length: 14; v_call: TRBV9; clone_size: NA; j_call: TRBJ2-7; cdr3_nt: TGTGCCAGCAGCGTCACAGCTTCTACCTACGAGCAGTACTTC; cdr3_aa: CASSVTASTYEQYF
d_call: TRBD2; cdr3_length: 15; v_call: TRBV7-9; clone_size: NA; j_call: TRBJ2-3; cdr3_nt: TGTGCCAGCAGCCCTAGCGGGAGGGCCGTAGATACGCAGTATTTT; cdr3_aa: CASSPSGRAVDTQYF
d_call: NA; cdr3_length: 14; v_call: TRBV3-1/TRBV3-2; clone_size: NA; j_call: TRBJ1-5; cdr3_nt: TGTGCCAGCAGCCAGGCGGGACAAAATCAGCCCCAGCATTTT; cdr3_aa: CASSQAGQNQPQHF
d_call: NA; cdr3_length: 15; v_call: TRBV5-1; clone_size: NA; j_call: TRBJ1-2; cdr3_nt: TGCGCCAGCAGCCCGGGGGGGGCCGTTGACTATGGCTACACCTTC; cdr3_aa: CASSPGGAVDYGYTF
d_call: TRBD2; cdr3_length: 15; v_call: TRBV25-1; clone_size: few; j_call: TRBJ2-1; cdr3_nt: TGTGCCAGCAGTGCTATGACTAGCGGGAGCAATGAGCAGTTCTTC; cdr3_aa: CASSAMTSGSNEQFF
d_call: NA; cdr3_length: 12; v_call: TRBV9; clone_size: NA; j_call: TRBJ1-2; cdr3_nt: TGTGCCAGCAGCGTAGGCGGAGATGGCTACACCTTC; cdr3_aa: CASSVGGDGYTF
d_call: TRBD1; cdr3_length: 14; v_call: TRBV19; clone_size: NA; j_call: TRBJ1-2; cdr3_nt: TGTGCCAGTAGTAGGAGAACAGGGGAGTATGGCTACACCTTC; cdr3_aa: CASSRRTGEYGYTF
d_call: TRBD1; cdr3_length: 15; v_call: TRBV2; clone_size: once; j_call: TRBJ1-2; cdr3_nt: TGTGCCAGCAGAGCGACCAGGGGGCTAGACTATGGCTACACCTTC; cdr3_aa: CASRATRGLDYGYTF
d_call: TRBD2; cdr3_length: 15; v_call: TRBV7-8; clone_size: NA; j_call: TRBJ2-7; cdr3_nt: TGTGCCAGCAGCTTTCAAAGCGGGAGTTCCTACGAGCAGTACTTC; cdr3_aa: CASSFQSGSSYEQYF
d_call: TRBD1; cdr3_length: 16; v_call: TRBV27; clone_size: NA; j_call: TRBJ1-2; cdr3_nt: TGTGCCAGCAGTCCCCCGACAGGGCATGCTAACTATGGCTACACCTTC; cdr3_aa: CASSPPTGHANYGYTF
d_call: TRBD2; cdr3_length: 16; v_call: TRBV3-1/TRBV3-2; clone_size: NA; j_call: TRBJ2-3; cdr3_nt: TGTGCCAGCAGACTAAAGCGGGGGGCCACCACAGATACGCAGTATTTT; cdr3_aa: CASRLKRGATTDTQYF
d_call: NA; cdr3_length: 15; v_call: TRBV4-3; clone_size: NA; j_call: TRBJ2-5; cdr3_nt: TGCGCCAGCAGCCCGCACGCGCAACGCTCGGGAACCCAGTACTTC; cdr3_aa: CASSPHAQRSGTQYF
d_call: TRBD2; cdr3_length: 16; v_call: TRBV5-1; clone_size: NA; j_call: TRBJ2-2; cdr3_nt: TGCGCCAGCAGCTTCCCTGCGGGGGGGAACACCGGGGAGCTGTTTTTT; cdr3_aa: CASSFPAGGNTGELFF
d_call: NA; cdr3_length: 15; v_call: TRBV3-1/TRBV3-2; clone_size: NA; j_call: TRBJ1-2; cdr3_nt: TGTGCCAGCACCAACCGCGGGCGGGGCTTTTATGGCTACACCTTC; cdr3_aa: CASTNRGRGFYGYTF
d_call: NA; cdr3_length: 16; v_call: TRBV4-3; clone_size: NA; j_call: TRBJ2-7; cdr3_nt: TGCGCCAGCAGCCAATTAACACAGGGTAGGGTCTACGAGCAGTACTTC; cdr3_aa: CASSQLTQGRVYEQYF
d_call: NA; cdr3_length: 10; v_call: TRBV28; clone_size: NA; j_call: TRBJ2-7; cdr3_nt: TGTGCCAGCTCGCGGGCCGAGCAGTACTTC; cdr3_aa: CASSRAEQYF
d_call: TRBD2; cdr3_length: 16; v_call: TRBV13; clone_size: NA; j_call: TRBJ2-7; cdr3_nt: TGTGCCAGCAGCTTAAGCGGAACTAGCGGCAACTACGAGCAGTACTTC; cdr3_aa: CASSLSGTSGNYEQYF
d_call: NA; cdr3_length: 15; v_call: TRBV25-1; clone_size: NA; j_call: TRBJ1-6; cdr3_nt: TGTGCCAGCAGTGTTGGGGACACTGATAATTCACCCCTCCACTTT; cdr3_aa: CASSVGDTDNSPLHF
d_call: NA; cdr3_length: 16; v_call: TRBV18; clone_size: NA; j_call: TRBJ2-7; cdr3_nt: TGTGCCAGCTCACCAATTGGGGTCGGTGAGGACTACGAGCAGTACTTC; cdr3_aa: CASSPIGVGEDYEQYF
d_call: TRBD1; cdr3_length: 16; v_call: TRBV7-9; clone_size: NA; j_call: TRBJ2-5; cdr3_nt: TGTGCCAGCAGCTTAGGGACAGGGTCGGCAAAAAGGGCCCAGTACTTC; cdr3_aa: CASSLGTGSAKRAQYF
d_call: NA; cdr3_length: 17; v_call: TRBV7-6; clone_size: NA; j_call: TRBJ2-3; cdr3_nt: TGTGCCAGCAGCTTAGCGCGGGGAGGTTTTCGCACAGATACGCAGTATTTT; cdr3_aa: CASSLARGGFRTDTQYF
d_call: NA; cdr3_length: 14; v_call: TRBV7-9; clone_size: NA; j_call: TRBJ1-2; cdr3_nt: TGTGCCAGCAGCCCACCCGAAGACGGCTATGGCTACACCTTC; cdr3_aa: CASSPPEDGYGYTF
d_call: NA; cdr3_length: 15; v_call: TRBV29-1; clone_size: NA; j_call: TRBJ1-5; cdr3_nt: TGCAGCGCCGTGGTTCTTCAGGGACCGGATCAGCCCCAGCATTTT; cdr3_aa: CSAVVLQGPDQPQHF
d_call: TRBD1; cdr3_length: 16; v_call: TRBV5-1; clone_size: once; j_call: TRBJ2-3; cdr3_nt: TGCGCCAGCAGCTTGGCCGGACAGGGGAGGACAGATACGCAGTATTTT; cdr3_aa: CASSLAGQGRTDTQYF
d_call: TRBD2; cdr3_length: 16; v_call: TRBV5-6; clone_size: NA; j_call: TRBJ2-1; cdr3_nt: TGTGCCAGCAGCCTGGAAGTGACTAGCGCGTACAATGAGCAGTTCTTC; cdr3_aa: CASSLEVTSAYNEQFF
d_call: NA; cdr3_length: 14; v_call: TRBV11-2; clone_size: NA; j_call: TRBJ2-7; cdr3_nt: TGTGCCAGCAGCTTAGTAGGAGAACCCTACGAGCAGTACTTC; cdr3_aa: CASSLVGEPYEQYF
d_call: NA; cdr3_length: 14; v_call: TRBV19; clone_size: NA; j_call: TRBJ1-1; cdr3_nt: TGTGCCAGTAGTATGGCAGGGATAGGCACTGAAGCTTTCTTT; cdr3_aa: CASSMAGIGTEAFF
d_call: NA; cdr3_length: 14; v_call: TRBV19; clone_size: NA; j_call: TRBJ1-5; cdr3_nt: TGTGTCAGTAGCCCAACCGGGGCGGATCAGCCCCAGCATTTT; cdr3_aa: CVSSPTGADQPQHF
d_call: NA; cdr3_length: 16; v_call: TRBV19; clone_size: once; j_call: TRBJ1-2; cdr3_nt: TGTGCCAGTAGTTGGCAAGTTCAGGGGTCTAACTATGGCTACACCTTC; cdr3_aa: CASSWQVQGSNYGYTF
d_call: NA; cdr3_length: 13; v_call: TRBV19; clone_size: NA; j_call: TRBJ2-2; cdr3_nt: TGTGCCAGTAGTATTCAGTCGAGGGGGGAGCTGTTTTTT; cdr3_aa: CASSIQSRGELFF
d_call: NA; cdr3_length: 14; v_call: TRBV19; clone_size: once; j_call: TRBJ1-6; cdr3_nt: TGTGCCAGTAAGTTGCCGGACTATAATTCACCCCTCCACTTT; cdr3_aa: CASKLPDYNSPLHF
d_call: NA; cdr3_length: 14; v_call: TRBV27; clone_size: NA; j_call: TRBJ2-7; cdr3_nt: TGTGCCAGCAGTCCTGTGGGGGCGCCGGACGAGCAGTACTTC; cdr3_aa: CASSPVGAPDEQYF
d_call: TRBD1; cdr3_length: 16; v_call: TRBV7-2; clone_size: NA; j_call: TRBJ1-2; cdr3_nt: TGTGCCAGCAGCTTAGACCACCGGGACAGGGAGAATGGCTACACCTTC; cdr3_aa: CASSLDHRDRENGYTF
d_call: TRBD1; cdr3_length: 15; v_call: TRBV28; clone_size: NA; j_call: TRBJ2-3; cdr3_nt: TGTGCCAGCAGCCGTCGAGGGGGCGGGACAGATACGCAGTATTTT; cdr3_aa: CASSRRGGGTDTQYF
d_call: NA; cdr3_length: 16; v_call: TRBV9; clone_size: NA; j_call: TRBJ1-1; cdr3_nt: TGTGCCAGCAGCGTAGTTTCCAGAATTCATACAGCTGAAGCTTTCTTT; cdr3_aa: CASSVVSRIHTAEAFF
d_call: NA; cdr3_length: 12; v_call: TRBV14; clone_size: NA; j_call: TRBJ1-5; cdr3_nt: TGTGCCAGCAGCCAAGGTACCGGGAAGAAGCATTTT; cdr3_aa: CASSQGTGKKHF
d_call: NA; cdr3_length: 15; v_call: TRBV7-9; clone_size: NA; j_call: TRBJ1-3; cdr3_nt: TGTGCCAGCAGCTTAGGCGGACTCTCTGGAAACACCATATATTTT; cdr3_aa: CASSLGGLSGNTIYF
d_call: TRBD1; cdr3_length: 15; v_call: TRBV5-5; clone_size: NA; j_call: TRBJ1-1; cdr3_nt: TGTGCCAGCAGACACGACGGACAGGGAGGCACTGAAGCTTTCTTT; cdr3_aa: CASRHDGQGGTEAFF
d_call: NA; cdr3_length: 13; v_call: TRBV5-8; clone_size: NA; j_call: TRBJ1-2; cdr3_nt: TGTGCCAGCGACATAAGACATACAAGGGGCTACACCTTC; cdr3_aa: CASDIRHTRGYTF
d_call: TRBD2; cdr3_length: 18; v_call: TRBV10-3; clone_size: once; j_call: TRBJ2-2; cdr3_nt: TGTGCCATCAGTGAGTTACCACTAGCGGGAGGCGACACCGGGGAGCTGTTTTTT; cdr3_aa: CAISELPLAGGDTGELFF
d_call: TRBD1; cdr3_length: 17; v_call: TRBV28; clone_size: NA; j_call: TRBJ1-5; cdr3_nt: TGTGCCAGCAGTTTAGGGAACAGGGGGCCCAGCAATCAGCCCCAGCATTTT; cdr3_aa: CASSLGNRGPSNQPQHF
d_call: NA; cdr3_length: 14; v_call: TRBV9; clone_size: NA; j_call: TRBJ2-7; cdr3_nt: TGTGCCAGCAGCGTGGCGGCAACCACCTACGAGCAGTACTTC; cdr3_aa: CASSVAATTYEQYF
d_call: TRBD1; cdr3_length: 17; v_call: TRBV2; clone_size: once; j_call: TRBJ1-5; cdr3_nt: TGTGCCAGCAGTGAAACATGGGGGGGGACAGGCAATCAGCCCCAGCATTTT; cdr3_aa: CASSETWGGTGNQPQHF
d_call: TRBD1; cdr3_length: 14; v_call: TRBV28; clone_size: NA; j_call: TRBJ1-1; cdr3_nt: TGTGCCAGCAGTTCCAGGGGGCTGGGCACTGAAGCTTTCTTT; cdr3_aa: CASSSRGLGTEAFF
d_call: NA; cdr3_length: 17; v_call: TRBV7-9; clone_size: NA; j_call: TRBJ2-3; cdr3_nt: TGTGCCAGCAGCTTAGCGTGGACTGGGAGGATGACAGATACGCAGTATTTT; cdr3_aa: CASSLAWTGRMTDTQYF
d_call: NA; cdr3_length: 12; v_call: TRBV12-5; clone_size: NA; j_call: TRBJ2-1; cdr3_nt: TGTGCTAGTGGTTTGGGGCCCACGGAGCAGTTCTTC; cdr3_aa: CASGLGPTEQFF